This entry features one T cell receptor beta chain sequence. This entry comes from a study of shared clonotypes between healthy human individuals. The length of the CDR3 is 12 residues. Germline CDR1 SEHNR, CDR2 FQNEAQ (reference sequence). V lost 5 bases and J lost 11, with 13 bases in between. Produced via immunoSEQ multiplex PCR; TCRdb's table is partial and in-frame only. The top ten hold about 0.52% of the sample, which has over a million clones, 70% to 80% seen once. Sequencing was performed on memory CD4+ T cells from PBMCs. As for subset: CD45RA-negative fraction. The TCR comes from a man aged 18 to 35 in good health. Some clones in this sample may be carry-over from other donors' samples. The J gene is TRBJ1-5, the V gene TRBV7-9, with no clear D. The CDR3 region is CASSPQVTAQHF. The CDR3 DNA follows: TGTGCCAGCAGCCCCCAGGTTACAGCCCAGCATTTT.